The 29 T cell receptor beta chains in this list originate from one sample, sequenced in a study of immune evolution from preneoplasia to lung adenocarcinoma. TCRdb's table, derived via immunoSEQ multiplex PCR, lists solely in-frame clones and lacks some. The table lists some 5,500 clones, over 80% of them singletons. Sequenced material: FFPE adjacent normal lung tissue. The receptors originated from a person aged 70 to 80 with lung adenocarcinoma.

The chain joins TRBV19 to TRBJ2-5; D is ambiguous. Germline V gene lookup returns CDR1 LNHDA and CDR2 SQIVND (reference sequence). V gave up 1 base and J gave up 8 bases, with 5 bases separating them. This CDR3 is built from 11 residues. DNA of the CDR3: TGTGCCAGTAGTATAGGCCCTACCCAGTACTTC. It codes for CASSIGPTQYF.

CDR3: CSVGGLAGGPETQYF. CDR3 nucleotides: TGCAGCGTTGGGGGACTAGCGGGAGGGCCGGAGACCCAGTACTTC. The chain has TRBV29-1 and TRBJ2-5; 16 nucleotides line up with TRBD2. V shed 4 bases and J 5 bases; nucleotides not matched to a gene: 4. The CDR3 has 15 residues. Per the germline V gene, CDR1 is SQVTM and CDR2 is ANQGSEA.

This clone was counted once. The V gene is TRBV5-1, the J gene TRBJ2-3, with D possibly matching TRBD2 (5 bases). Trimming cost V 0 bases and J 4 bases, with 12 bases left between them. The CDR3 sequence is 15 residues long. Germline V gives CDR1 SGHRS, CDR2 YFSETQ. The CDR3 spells CASSLAKRVADTQYF. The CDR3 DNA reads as TGCGCCAGCAGCTTGGCCAAGAGGGTGGCAGATACGCAGTATTTT. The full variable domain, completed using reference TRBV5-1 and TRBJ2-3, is KAGVTQTPRYLIKTRGQQVTLSCSPISGHRSVSWYQQTPGQGLQFLFEYFSETQRNKGNFPGRFSGRQFSNSRSEMNVSTLELGDSALYLCASSLAKRVADTQYFGPGTRLTVL.

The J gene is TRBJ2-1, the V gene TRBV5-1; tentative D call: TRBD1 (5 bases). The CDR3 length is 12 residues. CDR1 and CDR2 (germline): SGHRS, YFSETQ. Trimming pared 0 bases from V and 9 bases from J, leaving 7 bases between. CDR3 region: CASSLDQGEQFF. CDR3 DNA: TGCGCCAGCAGCTTGGACCAGGGTGAGCAGTTCTTC. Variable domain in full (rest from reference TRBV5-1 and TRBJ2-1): KAGVTQTPRYLIKTRGQQVTLSCSPISGHRSVSWYQQTPGQGLQFLFEYFSETQRNKGNFPGRFSGRQFSNSRSEMNVSTLELGDSALYLCASSLDQGEQFFGPGTRLTVL.

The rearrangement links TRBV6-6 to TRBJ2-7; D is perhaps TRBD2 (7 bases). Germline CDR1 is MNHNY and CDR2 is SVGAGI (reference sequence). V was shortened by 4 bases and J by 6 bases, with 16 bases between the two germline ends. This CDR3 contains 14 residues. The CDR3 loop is CASSSRGAGVEQYF. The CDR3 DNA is TGTGCCAGCAGTTCCCGGGGGGCAGGGGTCGAGCAGTACTTC.

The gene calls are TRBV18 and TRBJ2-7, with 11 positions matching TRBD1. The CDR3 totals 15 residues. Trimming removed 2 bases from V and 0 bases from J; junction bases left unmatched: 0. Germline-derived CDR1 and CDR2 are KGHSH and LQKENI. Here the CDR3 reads CASSPGTGGSYEQYF. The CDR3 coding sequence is TGTGCCAGCTCACCAGGGACAGGGGGCTCCTACGAGCAGTACTTC.

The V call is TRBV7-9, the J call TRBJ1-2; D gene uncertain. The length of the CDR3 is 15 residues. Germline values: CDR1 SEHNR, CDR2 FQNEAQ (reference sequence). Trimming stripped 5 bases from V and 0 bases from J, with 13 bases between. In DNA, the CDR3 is TGTGCCAGCAGCCAGGCCGCCAGGTCTAACTATGGCTACACCTTC. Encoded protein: CASSQAARSNYGYTF.

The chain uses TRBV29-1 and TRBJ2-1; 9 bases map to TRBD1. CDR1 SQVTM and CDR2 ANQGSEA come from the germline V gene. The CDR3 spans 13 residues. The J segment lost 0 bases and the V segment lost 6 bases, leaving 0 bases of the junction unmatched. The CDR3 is CSVGQGSYNEQFF. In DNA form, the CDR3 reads TGCAGCGTGGGACAGGGCTCCTACAATGAGCAGTTCTTC.

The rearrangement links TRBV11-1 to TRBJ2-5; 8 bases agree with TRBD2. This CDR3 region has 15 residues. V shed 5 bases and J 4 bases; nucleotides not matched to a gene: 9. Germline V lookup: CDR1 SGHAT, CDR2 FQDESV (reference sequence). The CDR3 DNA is TGTGCCAGCAGCCAGACCGGGACTAGGGGAGAGACCCAGTACTTC. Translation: CASSQTGTRGETQYF.

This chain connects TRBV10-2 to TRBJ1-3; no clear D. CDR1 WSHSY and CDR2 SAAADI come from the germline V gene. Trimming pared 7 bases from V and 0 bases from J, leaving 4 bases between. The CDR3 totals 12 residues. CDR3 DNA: TGCGCCAGCAAGCACTCTGGAAACACCATATATTTT. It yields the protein CASKHSGNTIYF.

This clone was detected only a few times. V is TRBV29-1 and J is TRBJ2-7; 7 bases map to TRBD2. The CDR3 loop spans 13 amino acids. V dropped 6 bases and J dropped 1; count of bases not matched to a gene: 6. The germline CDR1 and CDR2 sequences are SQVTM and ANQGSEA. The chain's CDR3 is CSVRTSGSYEQYF. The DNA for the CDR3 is TGCAGCGTCCGGACTAGTGGTTCCTACGAGCAGTACTTC.

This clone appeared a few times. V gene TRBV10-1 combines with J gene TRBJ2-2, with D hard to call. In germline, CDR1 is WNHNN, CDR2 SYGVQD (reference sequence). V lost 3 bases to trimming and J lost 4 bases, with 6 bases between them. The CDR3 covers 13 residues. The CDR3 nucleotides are TGCGCCAGCAGTGAAGAGATCACCGGGGAGCTGTTTTTT. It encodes CASSEEITGELFF.

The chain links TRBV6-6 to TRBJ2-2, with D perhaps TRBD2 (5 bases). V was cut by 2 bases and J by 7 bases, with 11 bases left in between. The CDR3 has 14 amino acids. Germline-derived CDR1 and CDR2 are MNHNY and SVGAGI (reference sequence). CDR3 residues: CASSYEGTNGELFF. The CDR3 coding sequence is TGTGCCAGCAGTTACGAGGGTACGAACGGGGAGCTGTTTTTT.

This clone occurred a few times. CDR3 region: CAWSVGRGSRGYTF. Here the CDR3 DNA reads TGTGCCTGGAGTGTAGGGAGGGGGTCTCGAGGCTACACCTTC. The chain is built from TRBV30 and TRBJ1-2; possibly TRBD1 for D (6 bases). CDR1 and CDR2 (germline): GTSNPN, SVGIG (reference sequence). This CDR3 has 14 residues. V lost 0 bases, J lost 8 bases, and 16 bases lay in between.

The CDR3 is CASGGDRGYEQYF. For the CDR3, the DNA is TGTGCCAGCGGGGGGGACAGGGGTTACGAGCAGTACTTC. The V gene is TRBV6-4, the J gene TRBJ2-7, with 10 bases matching TRBD1. Germline V CDR1 and CDR2: MRHNA, SNTAGT. J lost 4 bases, V lost 8 bases, and 5 bases had no gene match. The CDR3 runs to 13 residues.

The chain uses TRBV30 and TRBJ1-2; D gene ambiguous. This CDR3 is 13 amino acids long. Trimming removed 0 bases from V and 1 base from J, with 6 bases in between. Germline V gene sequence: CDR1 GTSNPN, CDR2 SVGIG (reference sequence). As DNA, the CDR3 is TGTGCCTGGAGTGTCTGGGATAACTATGGCTACACCTTC. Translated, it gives CAWSVWDNYGYTF.

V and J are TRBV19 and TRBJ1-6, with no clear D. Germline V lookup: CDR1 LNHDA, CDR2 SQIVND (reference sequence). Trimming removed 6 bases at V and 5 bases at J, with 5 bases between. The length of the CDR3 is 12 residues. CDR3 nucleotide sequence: TGTGCCAGTAGACGGGATAATTCACCCCTCCACTTT. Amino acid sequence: CASRRDNSPLHF.

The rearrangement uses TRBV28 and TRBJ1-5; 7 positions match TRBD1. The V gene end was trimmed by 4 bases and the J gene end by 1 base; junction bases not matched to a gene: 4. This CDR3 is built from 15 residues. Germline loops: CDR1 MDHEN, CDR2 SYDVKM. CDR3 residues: CASSYLQGSNQPQHF. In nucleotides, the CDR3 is TGTGCCAGCAGTTACCTACAGGGGAGCAATCAGCCCCAGCATTTT.

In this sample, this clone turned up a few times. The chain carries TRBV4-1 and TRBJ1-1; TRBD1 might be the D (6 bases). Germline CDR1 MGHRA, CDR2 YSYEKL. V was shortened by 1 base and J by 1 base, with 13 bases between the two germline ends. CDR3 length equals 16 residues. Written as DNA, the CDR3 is TGCGCCAGCAGCCAAGTTCTCACGACAGGGAACACTGAAGCTTTCTTT. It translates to CASSQVLTTGNTEAFF.

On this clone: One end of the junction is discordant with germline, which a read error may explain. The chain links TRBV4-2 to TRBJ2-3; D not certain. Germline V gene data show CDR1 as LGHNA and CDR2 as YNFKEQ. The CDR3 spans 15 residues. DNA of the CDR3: TGTGCCAGCAGCCAAGAGAGCCTACTTTCAGATACACAGTATTTT. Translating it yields CASSQESLLSDTQYF.

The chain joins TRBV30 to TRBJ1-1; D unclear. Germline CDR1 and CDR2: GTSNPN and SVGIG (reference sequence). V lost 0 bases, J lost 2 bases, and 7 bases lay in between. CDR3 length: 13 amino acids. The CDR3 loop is CAWSVQANTEAFF. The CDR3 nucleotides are TGTGCCTGGAGTGTGCAGGCCAACACTGAAGCTTTCTTT.

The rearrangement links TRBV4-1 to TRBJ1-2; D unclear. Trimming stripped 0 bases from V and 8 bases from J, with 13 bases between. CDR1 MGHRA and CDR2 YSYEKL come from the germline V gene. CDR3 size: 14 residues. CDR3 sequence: CASSQELSPRGYTF. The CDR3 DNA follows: TGCGCCAGCAGCCAAGAATTAAGTCCGCGAGGCTACACCTTC.

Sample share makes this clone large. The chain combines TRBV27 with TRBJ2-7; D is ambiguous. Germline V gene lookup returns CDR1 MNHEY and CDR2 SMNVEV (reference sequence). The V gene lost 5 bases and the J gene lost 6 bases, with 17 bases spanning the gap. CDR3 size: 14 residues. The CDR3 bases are TGTGCCAGCAGTCCTCGCCCCGAGAGTTTCGAGCAGTACTTC. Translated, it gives CASSPRPESFEQYF.

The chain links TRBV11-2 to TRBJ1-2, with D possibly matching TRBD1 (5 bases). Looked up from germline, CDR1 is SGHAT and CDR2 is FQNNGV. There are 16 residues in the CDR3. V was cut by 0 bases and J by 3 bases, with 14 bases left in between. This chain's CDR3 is CASSLDGAGRYYGYTF. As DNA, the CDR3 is TGTGCCAGCAGCTTAGATGGGGCAGGGCGGTACTATGGCTACACCTTC. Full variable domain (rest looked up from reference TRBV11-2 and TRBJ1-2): EAGVAQSPRYKIIEKRQSVAFWCNPISGHATLYWYQQILGQGPKLLIQFQNNGVVDDSQLPKDRFSAERLKGVDSTLKIQPAKLEDSAVYLCASSLDGAGRYYGYTFGSGTRLTVV.

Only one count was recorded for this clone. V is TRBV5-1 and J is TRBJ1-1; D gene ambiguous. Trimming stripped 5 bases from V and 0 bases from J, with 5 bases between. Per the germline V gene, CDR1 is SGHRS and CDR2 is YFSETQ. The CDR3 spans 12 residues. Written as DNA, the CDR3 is TGCGCCAGCAGGGACGTGAACACTGAAGCTTTCTTT. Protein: CASRDVNTEAFF.

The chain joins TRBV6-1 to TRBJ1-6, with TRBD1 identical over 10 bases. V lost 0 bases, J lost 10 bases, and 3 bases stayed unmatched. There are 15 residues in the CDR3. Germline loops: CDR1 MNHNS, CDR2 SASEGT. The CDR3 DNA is TGTGCCAGCAGTGAAGCCGAGACAGGGGGCTCACCCCTCCACTTT. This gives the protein CASSEAETGGSPLHF.

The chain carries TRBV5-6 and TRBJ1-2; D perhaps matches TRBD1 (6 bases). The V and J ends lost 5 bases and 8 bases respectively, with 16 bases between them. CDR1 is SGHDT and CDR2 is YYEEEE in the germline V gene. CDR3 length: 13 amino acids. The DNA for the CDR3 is TGTGCCAGCAGTAAACCAGGGGAGTGGGGCTACACCTTC. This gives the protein CASSKPGEWGYTF.

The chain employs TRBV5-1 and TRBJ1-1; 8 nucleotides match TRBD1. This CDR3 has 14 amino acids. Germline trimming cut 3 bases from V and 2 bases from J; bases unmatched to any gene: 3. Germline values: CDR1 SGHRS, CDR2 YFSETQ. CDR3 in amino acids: CASSSDRANTEAFF. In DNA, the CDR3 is TGCGCCAGCAGCTCGGACAGGGCCAACACTGAAGCTTTCTTT.

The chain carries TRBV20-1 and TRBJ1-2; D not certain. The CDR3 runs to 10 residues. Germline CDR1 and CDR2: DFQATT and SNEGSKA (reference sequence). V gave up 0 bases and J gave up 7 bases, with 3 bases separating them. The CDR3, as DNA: TGCAGTGCTAGAGAGGGTGGCTACACCTTC. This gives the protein CSAREGGYTF.